A selection of T cell receptor beta chains follows, all from one sample in a study of molecular identifiers for immune sequencing clone quantification. TCRdb analysed the PCR reads with MiXCR anew, one entry per CDR3 protein. The profile shows hundreds of thousands of distinct CDR3 sequences, roughly 23% of them singletons. Specimen: naive CD8+ T cells from blood, with Jurkat cell RNA spiked in. Source of these receptors: a human donor in good health. Some libraries in this study had Jurkat cell RNA spiked in. Each CDR3 is given with its conserved first and last residue. Each record gives: J gene, D gene, V gene, clone size, CDR3 DNA, CDR3 protein. D genes are given only for firm matches. Where a row states a size, it is once, few, many or the class of an expanded clone; other rows omit it.

TRBJ2-2 . TRBV5-6 few TGTGCCAGCAGTTCCGACAGAGCGAACACCGGGGAGCTGTTTTTT CASSSDRANTGELFF
TRBJ2-7 TRBD2 TRBV4-3 few TGCGCCAGCAGCCAAAGCTCTAGCGGGGGGTACGAGCAGTACTTC CASSQSSSGGYEQYF
TRBJ1-1 TRBD1 TRBV2 . TGTGCCAGCACGTGGACAGGGGGCGTGAGCACTGAAGCTTTCTTT CASTWTGGVSTEAFF
TRBJ2-3 TRBD2 TRBV29-1 many TGCAGCGTTGAACGGGAAGAAGCGGGGTATTCAGATACGCAGTATTTT CSVEREEAGYSDTQYF
TRBJ2-3 . TRBV19 few TGTGCCAGTAGTAAGCTCGGAGGTGCAGATACGCAGTATTTT CASSKLGGADTQYF
TRBJ2-5 . TRBV7-2 many TGTGCCAGCAGCTCCCGATCGGGGGCGGAGGAGACCCAGTACTTC CASSSRSGAEETQYF
TRBJ2-1 . TRBV5-1 . TGCGCCAGCAGCTTGGAAGGTCGGTACTCCTACAATGAGCAGTTCTTC CASSLEGRYSYNEQFF
TRBJ2-7 . TRBV27 many TGTGCCAGCAGTTTTGGGGACGAGCAGTACTTC CASSFGDEQYF
TRBJ2-3 . TRBV5-4 many TGTGCCAGCAGGTTAGACAGATCTAGCACAGATACGCAGTATTTT CASRLDRSSTDTQYF
TRBJ2-7 TRBD1 TRBV6-5 few TGTGCCAGCAGCCCCCGTTATGGGACAGTTGAGCAGTACTTC CASSPRYGTVEQYF
TRBJ2-2 TRBD1 TRBV6-2/TRBV6-3 few TGTGCCAGCAGCTACCCCGACAGGGTTTGGAACACCGGGGAGCTGTTTTTT CASSYPDRVWNTGELFF
TRBJ2-3 . TRBV18 many TGTGCCAGCTCACCACCTAGTGGGACTAGCACAGATACGCAGTATTTT CASSPPSGTSTDTQYF
TRBJ1-2 TRBD1 TRBV18 few TGTGCCAGCTCCCAAGGGAATCGGGACAGAGACTATGGCTACACCTTC CASSQGNRDRDYGYTF
TRBJ2-5 . TRBV6-4 few TGTGCCAGCAGTGACTCGGATGGGGGGCCCCCGTGGCTAGAGACCCAGTACTTC CASSDSDGGPPWLETQYF
TRBJ2-5 TRBD1 TRBV7-9 . TGTGCCAGCAGCATTTACCGGGACAGGCAAGAGACCCAGTACTTC CASSIYRDRQETQYF
TRBJ2-1 TRBD2 TRBV7-9 . TGTGCCAGCAGCTTAACGGGAGGGCCGCATGAGCAGTTCTTC CASSLTGGPHEQFF
TRBJ1-5 TRBD1 TRBV7-9 . TGTGCCAGCACCCAAACCGGGACAGGGAACCAGCCCCAGCATTTT CASTQTGTGNQPQHF
TRBJ2-2 . TRBV4-3 . TGCGCCCGCCGCCAAGATCTAGCCACCACCGGGGAGCTGTTTTTT CARRQDLATTGELFF